These T cell receptor beta chains were read from a single sample in a study of patients and donors after allogeneic stem cell transplantation. TCRdb reanalysed the RT-PCR reads using MiXCR and keeps one entry per CDR3 protein. The data contain hundreds of thousands of distinct CDR3 sequences, around 40% of them singletons. Sequencing was carried out using blood, either unsorted or a sorted T cell fraction (not recorded which). The receptors were sampled from a human donor who was either an allogeneic HSCT recipient or a stem cell or donor lymphocyte infusion donor (not recorded which). It is not recorded whose cells these are; they may come from a transplant donor. The CDR3 runs from the conserved cysteine through the conserved F or W. A D gene is named only where the DNA matches it firmly. Some rows mark clone size as missing; the rest say once, few, many or name a class of expanded clone.

j_gene: TRBJ1-1
d_gene: .
abundance: few
v_gene: TRBV4-3
CDR3nt: TGCGCCAGCAGCCAAGATTTGGCCAGGGTCAACACTGAAGCTTTCTTT
CDR3aa: CASSQDLARVNTEAFF

j_gene: TRBJ1-2
d_gene: .
abundance: few
v_gene: TRBV7-9
CDR3nt: TGTGCCAGCAGCTTAGACAGGGAGAGAATTGGCTACACCTTC
CDR3aa: CASSLDRERIGYTF

j_gene: TRBJ1-2
d_gene: .
abundance: .
v_gene: TRBV12-3/TRBV12-4
CDR3nt: TGTGCCAGCAGCTACCTTTTTCGGAACTATGGCTACACCTTC
CDR3aa: CASSYLFRNYGYTF

j_gene: TRBJ1-1
d_gene: .
abundance: .
v_gene: TRBV29-1
CDR3nt: TGCAGCGTTCCATCAGGGCCCACTGAAGCTTTCTTT
CDR3aa: CSVPSGPTEAFF

j_gene: TRBJ1-6
d_gene: .
abundance: .
v_gene: TRBV2
CDR3nt: TGTGCCAGCAGTGACCCACCCCTCCACTTT
CDR3aa: CASSDPPLHF

j_gene: TRBJ1-1
d_gene: TRBD1
abundance: few
v_gene: TRBV5-1
CDR3nt: TGCGCCAGCAGCGGAAGACAGGGGCTGAACACTGAAGCTTTCTTT
CDR3aa: CASSGRQGLNTEAFF

j_gene: TRBJ1-5
d_gene: TRBD1
abundance: few
v_gene: TRBV20-1
CDR3nt: TGCAGTGCTAGAGACCTAGGGACAGGGCTTCAGCCCCAGCATTTT
CDR3aa: CSARDLGTGLQPQHF

j_gene: TRBJ1-2
d_gene: .
abundance: few
v_gene: TRBV5-6
CDR3nt: TGTGCCAGCAGCTTGTTTGAAGATGGCTACACCTTC
CDR3aa: CASSLFEDGYTF

j_gene: TRBJ1-1
d_gene: .
abundance: many
v_gene: TRBV20-1
CDR3nt: TGCAGTGCTAGAGATCCCCTAAAGTCTGGCACTGAAGCTTTCTTT
CDR3aa: CSARDPLKSGTEAFF

j_gene: TRBJ1-1
d_gene: .
abundance: .
v_gene: TRBV5-1
CDR3nt: TGCGCCAGCAGCGAGTTACAAAGGGGACCCACTGAAGCTTTCTTT
CDR3aa: CASSELQRGPTEAFF

j_gene: TRBJ1-1
d_gene: .
abundance: .
v_gene: TRBV7-9
CDR3nt: TGTGCCAGCAGCACCCACACAAACACTGAAGCTTTCTTT
CDR3aa: CASSTHTNTEAFF

j_gene: TRBJ1-6
d_gene: .
abundance: few
v_gene: TRBV6-6
CDR3nt: TGTGCCAGCAGCCCCTTCGCAGGGCAGGATTCACCCCTCCACTTT
CDR3aa: CASSPFAGQDSPLHF

j_gene: TRBJ2-3
d_gene: .
abundance: few
v_gene: TRBV29-1
CDR3nt: TGCAGCGTTGGGCGACAGCTCGACACAGATACGCAGTATTTT
CDR3aa: CSVGRQLDTDTQYF

j_gene: TRBJ1-3
d_gene: .
abundance: .
v_gene: TRBV5-6
CDR3nt: TGTGCCAGCAGCGGCCCAGGGCTGTCCTCTGGAAACACCATATATTTT
CDR3aa: CASSGPGLSSGNTIYF

j_gene: TRBJ1-2
d_gene: .
abundance: .
v_gene: TRBV5-1
CDR3nt: TGCGCCAGCAGCTCTAGACGGACGGCGGGGGACGGCTACACCTTC
CDR3aa: CASSSRRTAGDGYTF

j_gene: TRBJ2-6
d_gene: .
abundance: .
v_gene: TRBV7-2
CDR3nt: TGTGCCAGCAGTAAGATAAGAGGGGCCAACGTCCTGACTTTC
CDR3aa: CASSKIRGANVLTF

j_gene: TRBJ1-1
d_gene: .
abundance: few
v_gene: TRBV29-1
CDR3nt: TGCAGCGTTGAAACGTCTTTTCAAGCTTTCTTT
CDR3aa: CSVETSFQAFF

j_gene: TRBJ2-7
d_gene: .
abundance: .
v_gene: TRBV20-1
CDR3nt: TGCAGTGCCCAAGCATGGGACACGGCCTCCTACGAGCAGTACTTC
CDR3aa: CSAQAWDTASYEQYF

j_gene: TRBJ1-2
d_gene: .
abundance: .
v_gene: TRBV29-1
CDR3nt: TGCAGCGTTGGGCAGAGAGCTAACTATGGCTACACCTTC
CDR3aa: CSVGQRANYGYTF

j_gene: TRBJ1-1
d_gene: .
abundance: .
v_gene: TRBV5-1
CDR3nt: TGCGCCAGCAGCTTGAATTCAGACACTGAAGCTTTCTTT
CDR3aa: CASSLNSDTEAFF

j_gene: TRBJ1-6
d_gene: .
abundance: .
v_gene: TRBV20-1
CDR3nt: TGCAGTGGGGGCGGGTACTCACCCCTCCACTTT
CDR3aa: CSGGGYSPLHF

j_gene: TRBJ2-5
d_gene: .
abundance: few
v_gene: TRBV6-6
CDR3nt: TGTGCCAGCAGTTACTCTTTCAGGGGGGACCAAGAGACCCAGTACTTC
CDR3aa: CASSYSFRGDQETQYF

j_gene: TRBJ2-1
d_gene: .
abundance: few
v_gene: TRBV5-6
CDR3nt: TGTGCCAGCAGCTTAAGGTACAATGAGCAGTTCTTC
CDR3aa: CASSLRYNEQFF

j_gene: TRBJ1-5
d_gene: TRBD1
abundance: many
v_gene: TRBV9
CDR3nt: TGTGCCAGCAGCGGGACAGGAGACTATCAGCCCCAGCATTTT
CDR3aa: CASSGTGDYQPQHF

j_gene: TRBJ1-1
d_gene: TRBD1
abundance: few
v_gene: TRBV20-1
CDR3nt: TGCAGTGCTGCGTACAGGGGGTGGTCTGAAGCTTTCTTT
CDR3aa: CSAAYRGWSEAFF

j_gene: TRBJ1-4
d_gene: .
abundance: .
v_gene: TRBV10-3
CDR3nt: TGTGCCGCGAAGACAGGCGAGGGAGAAAAACTGTTTTTT
CDR3aa: CAAKTGEGEKLFF

j_gene: TRBJ2-5
d_gene: .
abundance: few
v_gene: TRBV12-3/TRBV12-4
CDR3nt: TGTGCCAGCAGTTTCTCAGGGGAGACCCAGTACTTC
CDR3aa: CASSFSGETQYF

j_gene: TRBJ2-3
d_gene: TRBD2
abundance: .
v_gene: TRBV6-2/TRBV6-3
CDR3nt: TGTGCCAGCAGTTACAATCTAGCGGGGATTTTCACAGATACGCAGTATTTT
CDR3aa: CASSYNLAGIFTDTQYF

j_gene: TRBJ2-1
d_gene: .
abundance: .
v_gene: TRBV5-6
CDR3nt: TGTGCCAGCAGCTTGGGACAGCTCTCCTACAATGAGCAGTTCTTC
CDR3aa: CASSLGQLSYNEQFF

j_gene: TRBJ1-3
d_gene: .
abundance: few
v_gene: TRBV7-9
CDR3nt: TGTGCCAGCAGCCGTGAAGGGAGTTCTGGAAACACCATATATTTT
CDR3aa: CASSREGSSGNTIYF

j_gene: TRBJ2-2
d_gene: .
abundance: .
v_gene: TRBV6-1
CDR3nt: TGTGCCAGCAAGGGCAGAGTAGTAAACACCGGGGAGCTGTTTTTT
CDR3aa: CASKGRVVNTGELFF

j_gene: TRBJ1-1
d_gene: .
abundance: few
v_gene: TRBV20-1
CDR3nt: TGCAGTGCTAGAACAGGGCGGAACACTGAAGCTTTCTTT
CDR3aa: CSARTGRNTEAFF

j_gene: TRBJ2-1
d_gene: TRBD1
abundance: .
v_gene: TRBV12-3/TRBV12-4
CDR3nt: TGTGCCAGCAGCCCCGGGACAGGGACCCACAATGAGCAGTTCTTC
CDR3aa: CASSPGTGTHNEQFF

j_gene: TRBJ1-2
d_gene: .
abundance: .
v_gene: TRBV5-1
CDR3nt: TGCGCCAGCAGCTCCCCGGGGGCAGGGGGCTACACCTTC
CDR3aa: CASSSPGAGGYTF

j_gene: TRBJ2-3
d_gene: TRBD1
abundance: few
v_gene: TRBV20-1
CDR3nt: TGCAGTGCTCTACCAAGGGGACAGGGGTATACAGATACGCAGTATTTT
CDR3aa: CSALPRGQGYTDTQYF

j_gene: TRBJ1-1
d_gene: .
abundance: .
v_gene: TRBV4-3
CDR3nt: TGCGCCAGCAGCCAAGATGGGCTATCACCGCTAAGGATCGGGAACACTGAAGCTTTCTTT
CDR3aa: CASSQDGLSPLRIGNTEAFF

j_gene: TRBJ1-2
d_gene: .
abundance: few
v_gene: TRBV10-3
CDR3nt: TGTGCCATCAGTACAGGGAGCCTCTATGGCTACACCTTC
CDR3aa: CAISTGSLYGYTF

j_gene: TRBJ1-2
d_gene: .
abundance: few
v_gene: TRBV29-1
CDR3nt: TGCAGCGCATCACGGGGGAGGGACTATGGCTACACCTTC
CDR3aa: CSASRGRDYGYTF